These 20 T cell receptor beta chains originate from one sample sequenced in a study of blood T cells in healthy people across ages. Alongside a J-beta primer mix, a sample-barcoded 5' primer served in a second PCR lasting roughly 6 to 12 cycles. TCRdb reprocessed the 5' RACE reads with MiXCR, giving one entry per CDR3 protein. The sample lists 1.5 million to 2 million distinct CDR3 sequences; about 35% were seen once. Sequenced: blood. These receptors all come from a woman aged 25 to 39 in good health.

The V call is TRBV20-1, the J call TRBJ2-5; TRBD1 might be the D (6 bases). CDR1 is DFQATT and CDR2 is SNEGSKA in the germline V gene (reference sequence). Trimming cost V 5 bases and J 11 bases, with 27 bases left between them. This CDR3 has 15 residues. The CDR3 reads CSASRDRRQEFEQYF. The CDR3 DNA reads TGCAGTGCTTCCCGAGACAGGCGACAGGAGTTTGAGCAGTACTTC.

This chain uses TRBV20-1 with TRBJ2-7, with D maybe TRBD2 (5 bases). The CDR3 is 14 residues long. Between the trimmed V and J ends, which lost 0 bases and 3 bases, there was a span of 12 bases. Germline assignment: CDR1 DFQATT and CDR2 SNEGSKA (reference sequence). The CDR3 region has the DNA TGCAGTGCTAGAGATTCAAACGAGGGCTACGAGCAGTACTTC. This codes for CSARDSNEGYEQYF.

The gene calls are TRBV20-1 and TRBJ1-1; 7 bases align to TRBD1. The length of the CDR3 is 18 residues. Germline loops: CDR1 DFQATT, CDR2 SNEGSKA (reference sequence). Trimming at V came to 6 bases and at J to 4 bases, leaving 23 bases not matched to a gene. The CDR3 protein is CSARPITTGSLGGTEAFF. DNA for the CDR3: TGCAGTGCCCGACCTATCACGACAGGGTCGTTGGGAGGCACTGAAGCTTTCTTT.

Details on this clonotype: A much bigger clone sits one base away, suggesting this may be a read error. The chain employs TRBV20-1 and TRBJ2-1; 7 bases are a match to TRBD2. The CDR3 extends over 16 amino acids. CDR1 DFQATT and CDR2 SNEGSKA come from the germline V gene (reference sequence). This CDR3 reads CGARDGGGTSYNEQFF. In DNA form, the CDR3 reads TGCGGTGCTAGAGATGGCGGGGGAACCTCCTACAATGAGCAGTTCTTC.

This clonotype was counted a few times. The chain is built from TRBV10-3 and TRBJ1-4, with D possibly TRBD1 on 5 matching bases. The V end was cut by 0 bases, the J end by 2 bases, with 7 bases between. CDR1 and CDR2 (germline): ENHRY, SYGVKD. The CDR3 extends over 15 amino acids. In nucleotides, the CDR3 is TGTGCCATCAGTGAGTCGAAGGGGACTAATGAAAAACTGTTTTTT. Protein: CAISESKGTNEKLFF.

V usage is TRBV27 and J usage is TRBJ2-3; no firm D call. The V gene's germline CDR1 is MNHEY and CDR2 SMNVEV (reference sequence). The length of the CDR3 is 14 residues. V lost 3 bases to trimming and J lost 2 bases, with 9 bases between them. Written as DNA, the CDR3 is TGTGCCAGCAGTTTGAGGAGTTACACAGATACGCAGTATTTT. Translation gives CASSLRSYTDTQYF.

This clonotype was seen only a few times. Here the CDR3 DNA reads TGTGCCATCAGTGAAAACATGGCGAACACTGAAGCTTTCTTT. This gives the protein CAISENMANTEAFF. The V call is TRBV10-3, the J call TRBJ1-1; D gene unclear. This CDR3 has 14 amino acids. The ends were cut back, 3 bases at V and 1 base at J, with 9 bases in the middle. Germline CDR1 reads ENHRY; CDR2 reads SYGVKD.

The V call is TRBV9, the J call TRBJ2-7, with TRBD2 identical over 8 bases. CDR1 SGDLS and CDR2 YYNGEE come from the germline V gene. The trim removed 0 bases at V and 6 bases at J, leaving 5 bases unmatched. The CDR3 consists of 14 residues. The CDR3 spells CASSVDSGGFEQYF. Here the CDR3 DNA reads TGTGCCAGCAGCGTAGATTCGGGAGGGTTCGAGCAGTACTTC.

This clonotype has a handful of counts. The CDR3 nucleotides are TGCAGCTCAAGGACTTACAATGAGCAGTTCTTC. Amino acids: CSSRTYNEQFF. The chain couples TRBV29-1 to TRBJ2-1; possible D gene TRBD2, 5 bases. Germline V gene sequence: CDR1 SQVTM, CDR2 ANQGSEA. The CDR3 extends over 11 amino acids. The V and J ends lost 8 bases and 4 bases respectively, with 9 bases between them.

This clonotype occurred a few times. V is TRBV15 and J is TRBJ2-7, with 8 bases that match TRBD1. CDR1 and CDR2 from the germline V gene are LNHNV and YYDKDF (reference sequence). The CDR3 consists of 17 residues. Trimming at V came to 3 bases and at J to 3 bases, leaving 13 bases not matched to a gene. The CDR3 DNA follows: TGTGCCACCAGCAGGGGGACAGGTTACTTATCCAGCTACGAGCAGTACTTC. Translating it yields CATSRGTGYLSSYEQYF. The whole variable domain, remainder taken from reference TRBV15 and TRBJ2-7, is DAMVIQNPRYQVTQFGKPVTLSCSQTLNHNVMYWYQQKSSQAPKLLFHYYDKDFNNEADTPDNFQSRRPNTSFCFLDIRSPGLGDTAMYLCATSRGTGYLSSYEQYFGPGTRLTVT.

There are a few counts of this clonotype. J is TRBJ2-5 and V is TRBV2; D gene uncertain. The CDR3 runs 12 residues. Trimming left V 6 bases short and J 7 bases short, with 12 bases between. The germline gives CDR1 SNHLY, CDR2 FYNNEI. This CDR3 reads CASRVSGWTQYF. CDR3 nucleotides: TGTGCCAGCAGAGTGTCCGGCTGGACCCAGTACTTC.

V and J are TRBV5-6 and TRBJ1-2, with D unclear. The V end lost 0 bases, the J end lost 11 bases, and 14 bases lay between the germline ends. This CDR3 contains 13 residues. Germline loops: CDR1 SGHDT, CDR2 YYEEEE. CDR3 sequence reads: CASSLAVSRLYTF. As DNA, the CDR3 is TGTGCCAGCAGCTTGGCGGTCAGCCGACTGTACACCTTC.

A word on this clonotype: A read error may account for a junction end that differs from germline. This sequence joins TRBV7-2 and TRBJ1-4, with unresolved D. Germline lookup yields CDR1 SGHTA and CDR2 FQGNSA. The CDR3 is 15 residues long. DNA of the CDR3: TGTGCCAGCAGCTTGGAGAGAGGGTCTAATGAAAAACGGTTTTTT. Translated: CASSLERGSNEKRFF.

This clonotype was recorded at least ten times. The chain links TRBV20-1 to TRBJ2-7; 8 bases match TRBD1. The length of the CDR3 is 13 residues. After removal of 6 bases from V and 5 bases from J, the junction contained 9 bases not matched to a gene. Per germline, CDR1 DFQATT and CDR2 SNEGSKA (reference sequence). CDR3 sequence (DNA): TGCAGTGCCCACGGACAGGGAATGGACGAGCAGTACTTC. Translating gives CSAHGQGMDEQYF.

The sample holds one count of this clonotype. V usage is TRBV7-9 and J usage is TRBJ2-3; D ambiguous. Germline V gene sequence: CDR1 SEHNR, CDR2 FQNEAQ (reference sequence). V gave up 5 bases and J gave up 2 bases, with 11 bases separating them. The CDR3 runs 14 residues. CDR3 in DNA: TGTGCCAGCAGCCTTCACGGAGCCACAGATACGCAGTATTTT. This gives the protein CASSLHGATDTQYF.

The chain recombines TRBV27 with TRBJ1-1; 7 bases fit TRBD1. V lost 5 bases, J lost 4 bases, and 7 bases stayed unmatched. CDR3 size: 14 residues. CDR1 MNHEY and CDR2 SMNVEV come from the germline V gene (reference sequence). In DNA, the CDR3 is TGTGCCAGCAGTCCCGGACAGGTGGGCACTGAAGCTTTCTTT. Protein sequence: CASSPGQVGTEAFF.

The rearrangement links TRBV6-2 or TRBV6-3 to TRBJ1-2; D gene uncertain. V dropped 2 bases and J dropped 6 bases, with 13 bases sitting between them. The CDR3 covers 14 residues. Germline CDR1 is MNHEY and CDR2 is SVGEGT. The CDR3 sequence: CASSYAEGPNGYTF. The CDR3 DNA reads as TGTGCCAGCAGTTACGCGGAGGGCCCTAATGGCTACACCTTC.

V usage is TRBV20-1 and J usage is TRBJ2-3; no clear D gene. Germline CDR1 reads DFQATT; CDR2 reads SNEGSKA (reference sequence). The CDR3 has 15 residues. Trimming cost V 1 base and J 1 base, with 12 bases left between them. CDR3 sequence (DNA): TGCAGTGCTAGAGGTTCAGAGAGCGGCACAGATACGCAGTATTTT. This sequence encodes CSARGSESGTDTQYF.

This sequence joins TRBV7-2 and TRBJ2-7, with 7 positions matching TRBD2. V gave up 5 bases and J gave up 0 bases; unmatched junction bases: 4. This CDR3 has 14 amino acids. Germline CDR1 is SGHTA and CDR2 is FQGNSA. CDR3: CASSPLAVSYEQYF. CDR3 DNA sequence: TGTGCCAGCAGCCCGCTAGCGGTCTCCTACGAGCAGTACTTC.

The J gene is TRBJ1-4, the V gene TRBV7-8, with TRBD1 matching 7 bases. After removal of 5 bases from V and 6 bases from J, the junction contained 12 bases not matched to a gene. Germline V CDR1 and CDR2: SGHVS, FQNEAQ. CDR3 length equals 16 residues. CDR3 nucleotide sequence: TGTGCCAGCAGCCTGCGTCCGACAGGGATCCATGAAAAACTGTTTTTT. This gives the protein CASSLRPTGIHEKLFF. The variable domain in full, with the rest retrieved from reference TRBV7-8 and TRBJ1-4, is GAGVSQSPRYKVAKRGQDVALRCDPISGHVSLFWYQQALGQGPEFLTYFQNEAQLDKSGLPSDRFFAERPEGSVSTLKIQRTQQEDSAVYLCASSLRPTGIHEKLFFGSGTQLSVL.